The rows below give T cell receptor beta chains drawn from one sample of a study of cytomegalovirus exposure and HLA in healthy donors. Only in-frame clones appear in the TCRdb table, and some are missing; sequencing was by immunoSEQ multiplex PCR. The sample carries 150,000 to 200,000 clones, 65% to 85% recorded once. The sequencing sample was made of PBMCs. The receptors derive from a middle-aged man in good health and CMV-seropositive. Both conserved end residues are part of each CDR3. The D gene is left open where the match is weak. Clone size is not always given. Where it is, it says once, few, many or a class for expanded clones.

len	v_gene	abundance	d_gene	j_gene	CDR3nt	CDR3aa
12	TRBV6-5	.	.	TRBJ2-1	TGTGCCAGCAGACTTACTACTTCTGAGCAGTTCTTC	CASRLTTSEQFF
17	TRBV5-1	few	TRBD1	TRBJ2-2	TGCGCCAGCAGCTTGGCCAGGGGGATAGTGGGCACCGGGGAGCTGTTTTTT	CASSLARGIVGTGELFF
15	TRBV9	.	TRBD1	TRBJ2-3	TGTGCCAGCAGCGCCCGGGACAGGGGGACAGATACGCAGTATTTT	CASSARDRGTDTQYF
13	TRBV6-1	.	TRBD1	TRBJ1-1	TGTGCCAGTAGTACCACAGGGGTCACTGAAGCTTTCTTT	CASSTTGVTEAFF
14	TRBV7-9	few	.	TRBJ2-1	TGTGCCAGCAGCTTAGGGGGGGTGAACAATGAGCAGTTCTTC	CASSLGGVNNEQFF
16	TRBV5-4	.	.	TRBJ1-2	TGTGCCAGCAGCCCAGGAACCCGACAGTCTAACTATGGCTACACCTTC	CASSPGTRQSNYGYTF
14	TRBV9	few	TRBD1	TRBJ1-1	TGTGCCAGCAGCGTAGACCAGGGGGCCACTGAAGCTTTCTTT	CASSVDQGATEAFF
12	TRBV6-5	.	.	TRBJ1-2	TGTGCCAGCAGCCCCAGGGAAAGTGGCTACACCTTC	CASSPRESGYTF
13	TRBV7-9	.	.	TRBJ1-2	TGTGCCAGCAGCTTAACGCCAGGGTATGGCTACACCTTC	CASSLTPGYGYTF
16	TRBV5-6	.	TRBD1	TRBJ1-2	TGTGCCAGCAGCTTTGCCGAGACAGGGTCCGACTATGGCTACACCTTC	CASSFAETGSDYGYTF
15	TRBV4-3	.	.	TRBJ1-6	TGCGCCAGCAGCCAAGATCAGGCCGTAAATTCACCCCTCCACTTT	CASSQDQAVNSPLHF
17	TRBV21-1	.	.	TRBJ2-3	TGTGCCAGCAGCAAAGTAGAGCGGGGGACCGACACAGATACGCAGTATTTT	CASSKVERGTDTDTQYF
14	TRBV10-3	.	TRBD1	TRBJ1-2	TGTGCCATCAGTGACTCTCAGGGGGCCCAGGGCTACACCTTC	CAISDSQGAQGYTF
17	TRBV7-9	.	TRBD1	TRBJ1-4	TGTGCCAGCAGCCCGACAGGGCGAAGGGAAACTAATGAAAAACTGTTTTTT	CASSPTGRRETNEKLFF
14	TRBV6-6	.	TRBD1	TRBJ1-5	TGTGCCAGCAACGACAGGGGCGCAAATCAGCCCCAGCATTTT	CASNDRGANQPQHF
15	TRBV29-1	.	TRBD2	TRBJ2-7	TGCAGCGTTGAAGAACGGGGCGGGGGGGTATACGAGCAGTACTTC	CSVEERGGGVYEQYF
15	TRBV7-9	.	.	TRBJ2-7	TGTGCCAGCAGCCTTAGCGAGTCCCCCTCCTACGAGCAGTACTTC	CASSLSESPSYEQYF
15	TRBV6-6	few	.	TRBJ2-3	TGTGCCAGCAGTTATGATGAACAATCCACAGATACGCAGTATTTT	CASSYDEQSTDTQYF
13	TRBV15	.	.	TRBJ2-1	TGTGCCACCAGCAGAGAGGCCTTGGATGAGCAGTTCTTC	CATSREALDEQFF
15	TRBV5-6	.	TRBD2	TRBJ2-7	TGTGCCAGCAGCCCCTGGGGAGGGGCGCGACACGAGCAGTACTTC	CASSPWGGARHEQYF
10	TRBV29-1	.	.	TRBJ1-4	TGCAGCGCCCGGGGGGAAAAACTGTTTTTT	CSARGEKLFF
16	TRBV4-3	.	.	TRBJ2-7	TGCGCCAGCAGCCAAGATGGTGGGCAGACCGGCTACGAGCAGTACTTC	CASSQDGGQTGYEQYF
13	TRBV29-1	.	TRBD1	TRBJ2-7	TGCAGCGTGGGGGAGGGGACAGGGAGTGAGCAGTACTTC	CSVGEGTGSEQYF
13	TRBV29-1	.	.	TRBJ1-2	TGCAGCGTGGGTGTGGACAGCTCGAATGGCTACACCTTC	CSVGVDSSNGYTF
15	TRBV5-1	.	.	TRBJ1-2	TGCGCCAGCAGCCCCCAGAACCTTCCTAGCGGGGGCTACACCTTC	CASSPQNLPSGGYTF
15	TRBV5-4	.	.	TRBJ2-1	TGTGCCGCCACTCCAAGGGCGGGGGCCACCAATGAGCAGTTCTTC	CAATPRAGATNEQFF
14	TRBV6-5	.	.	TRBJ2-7	TGTGCCAGCAGTCCCCAGGGGGGTGAGTACGAGCAGTACTTC	CASSPQGGEYEQYF
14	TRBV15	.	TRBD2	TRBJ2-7	TGTGCCACCAGCAGGGCGCGGGGGGGCTACGAGCAGTACTTC	CATSRARGGYEQYF
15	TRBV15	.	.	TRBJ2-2	TGTGCCACCAGCAGAGGACAGGCGAACACCGGGGAGCTGTTTTTT	CATSRGQANTGELFF
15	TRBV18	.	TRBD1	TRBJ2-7	TGTGCCAGCTTCGCGGGACAGGGAAGCTCCTACGAGCAGTACTTC	CASFAGQGSSYEQYF
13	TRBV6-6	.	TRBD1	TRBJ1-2	TGTGCCAGCAGCTACGACAGGGACTATGGCTACACCTTC	CASSYDRDYGYTF
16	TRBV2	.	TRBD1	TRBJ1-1	TGTGCCAGCAGTGATTACGGGACAGGGTGGGGGACTGAAGCTTTCTTT	CASSDYGTGWGTEAFF
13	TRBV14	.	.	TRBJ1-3	TGTGCCAGCAGCCATCGGACAGGAAACACCATATATTTT	CASSHRTGNTIYF
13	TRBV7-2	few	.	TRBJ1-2	TGTGCCAGCAGCTCCAGGGATGGCTATGGCTACACCTTC	CASSSRDGYGYTF
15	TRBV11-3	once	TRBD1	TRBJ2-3	TGTGCCAGCAGCGCGAGAACAGGGGGCACAGATACGCAGTATTTT	CASSARTGGTDTQYF
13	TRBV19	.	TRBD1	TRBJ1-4	TGTGCCAGTAGTGCGACAGGGAGTGAAAAACTGTTTTTT	CASSATGSEKLFF
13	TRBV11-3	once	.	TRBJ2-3	TGTGCCAGCAGCTTAGACGCCGGGGGTACGCAGTATTTT	CASSLDAGGTQYF
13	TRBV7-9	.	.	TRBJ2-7	TGTGCCAGCTTTTCGGCGGACTCCTACGAGCAGTACTTC	CASFSADSYEQYF
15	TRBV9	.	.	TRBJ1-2	TGTGCCAGCAGCGTAGTGGATCGGGTGGGAGGTGGCTACACCTTC	CASSVVDRVGGGYTF
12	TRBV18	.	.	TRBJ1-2	TGTGCCAGCTCACCCCAGGTTTTTGGCTACACCTTC	CASSPQVFGYTF
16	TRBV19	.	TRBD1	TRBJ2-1	TGTGCCAGTAGCCTTCGACAGGGCACCTCCTACAATGAGCAGTTCTTC	CASSLRQGTSYNEQFF
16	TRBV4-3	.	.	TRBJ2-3	TGCGCCAGCAGCCAAGAAACAGCGGCGGCGAGTGATACGCAGTATTTT	CASSQETAAASDTQYF
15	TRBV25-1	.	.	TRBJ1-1	TGTGCCAGCAGTGAGTGGGCGGGATTGTACACTGAAGCTTTCTTT	CASSEWAGLYTEAFF
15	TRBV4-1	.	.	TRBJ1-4	TGCGCCAGCAGCTTCCAGGTCAAATCTAATGAAAAACTGTTTTTT	CASSFQVKSNEKLFF
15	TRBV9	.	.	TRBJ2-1	TGTGCCAGCAGCGTTACAGGGATGCTCTACAATGAGCAGTTCTTC	CASSVTGMLYNEQFF
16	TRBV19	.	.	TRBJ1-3	TGTGCCAGTAGTCTACAGGTCCGGGAGGCTGGAAACACCATATATTTT	CASSLQVREAGNTIYF
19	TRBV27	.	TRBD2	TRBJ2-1	TGTGCCAGCAGTTTATCGAAAAACTTTCTATCGGGGGGGCCCAATGAGCAGTTCTTC	CASSLSKNFLSGGPNEQFF
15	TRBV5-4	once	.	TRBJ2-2	TGTGCCAGCAGCCCGGGGAGTCGCGACACCGGGGAGCTGTTTTTT	CASSPGSRDTGELFF